The 7 T cell receptor beta chains below come from one sample, sequenced in a study of neoadjuvant anti-PD-1 for oral cavity cancer. TCRdb's table, derived via immunoSEQ multiplex PCR, lists solely in-frame clones and lacks some. The sample shows about 14,000 clones, 65% to 85% of them seen only once. As for time point: after neoadjuvant nivolumab, at surgical resection. The source was PBMCs, collected after nivolumab (anti-PD-1) treatment. The receptors stem from a person aged 35 to 85 with oral cavity squamous cell carcinoma.

The V gene is TRBV6-6, the J gene TRBJ1-1, with D perhaps TRBD1 (5 bases). This CDR3 is built from 12 residues. Germline CDR1 is MNHNY and CDR2 is SVGAGI (reference sequence). Trimming removed 2 bases at V and 5 bases at J, with 6 bases between. In DNA form, the CDR3 reads TGTGCCAGCAGTTACGGGGGGACTGAAGCTTTCTTT. It specifies CASSYGGTEAFF.

V is TRBV6-5 and J is TRBJ2-5; 12 nucleotides align to TRBD1. Trimming at V came to 8 bases and at J to 5 bases, leaving 9 bases not matched to a gene. CDR3 length equals 15 residues. Germline V gives CDR1 MNHEY, CDR2 SVGAGI. CDR3 protein: CASFRDRGRVETQYF. The CDR3 nucleotides are TGTGCCAGCTTTCGGGACAGGGGGCGCGTCGAGACCCAGTACTTC.

The chain combines TRBV29-1 with TRBJ1-5; no definite D call. The CDR3 has 12 amino acids. Deletions cut 4 bases from V and 3 bases from J, with 7 bases between. From germline, CDR1 is SQVTM and CDR2 ANQGSEA. The CDR3 nucleotides are TGCAGCGTTGGAGGATACAATCAGCCCCAGCATTTT. Protein sequence: CSVGGYNQPQHF. The full variable domain, completed using reference TRBV29-1 and TRBJ1-5, is SAVISQKPSRDICQRGTSLTIQCQVDSQVTMMFWYRQQPGQSLTLIATANQGSEATYESGFVIDKFPISRPNLTFSTLTVSNMSPEDSSIYLCSVGGYNQPQHFGDGTRLSIL.

This chain joins TRBV6-5 and TRBJ1-4, with TRBD1 matching 7 bases. Germline-derived CDR1 and CDR2 are MNHEY and SVGAGI. The CDR3 covers 15 residues. J gave up 3 bases and V 0 bases, and 1 base lay outside the gene matches. The CDR3: CASSYSGQPNEKLFF. The CDR3 nucleotides read TGTGCCAGCAGTTACTCGGGACAGCCTAATGAAAAACTGTTTTTT.

This chain uses TRBV30 with TRBJ1-2; 7 bases align to TRBD1. V lost 1 base and J lost 5; bases outside the gene matches: 13. The CDR3 contains 16 residues. Germline V gives CDR1 GTSNPN, CDR2 SVGIG (reference sequence). The CDR3 is CAWSETGTAHGYGYTF. CDR3 DNA: TGTGCCTGGAGTGAAACCGGGACAGCCCACGGGTATGGCTACACCTTC.

This clone was seen once. V and J are TRBV5-4 and TRBJ2-3; weak D call: TRBD1 (6 bases). The germline CDR1 and CDR2 sequences are SGHNT and YYREEE (reference sequence). The germline V and J ends were trimmed by 5 bases and 4 bases, with 14 bases remaining between them. CDR3 length: 14 amino acids. The chain's CDR3 is CASRGDSGADTQYF. The DNA of the CDR3 is TGTGCCAGCAGGGGCGACTCAGGGGCAGATACGCAGTATTTT.

Regarding this clone: The germline gene is not matched at one end of the junction; a read error may be the cause. The rearrangement uses TRBV7-9 and TRBJ2-2; 7 bases match TRBD1. This CDR3 has 17 amino acids. Per germline, CDR1 SEHNR and CDR2 FQNEAQ (reference sequence). CDR3 protein: CASSSMSGTANSGELFF. The CDR3 DNA reads TGTGCCAGCAGTTCCATGTCCGGGACAGCGAACAGCGGGGAGCTGTTTTTT.